Detailed here is one T cell receptor beta chain. The junction departs from the called germline gene at one end, perhaps through a read error. The data derive from a study of radiation and T cells in renal cell carcinoma. The CDR3 sequence is 15 residues long. Germline lookup yields CDR1 SGHRS and CDR2 YFSETQ. As for time point: blood 4 weeks post-SBRT, at nephrectomy. Documented treatment: 15 Gy SBRT to primary tumor, nephrectomy 4 weeks later. The protocol was immunoSEQ multiplex PCR, while the TCRdb copy is restricted to in-frame clones and leaves out a portion. The table has over 85,000 clones, around 81% seen once.

The chain combines TRBV5-1 with TRBJ2-4, with 8 bases aligning to TRBD2. This receptor was taken from a man aged 45-65 years with renal cell carcinoma. Specimen: blood, collected from a patient whose treatment included radiotherapy and nephrectomy. The CDR3: CASSRGGALAGGRIF. Written as DNA, the CDR3 is TGCGCCAGCAGCAGAGGAGGGGCCTTAGCGGGCGGGAGGATCTTC.